This TCR beta chain comes out of a study of cytomegalovirus exposure and HLA in healthy donors. Study findings and constraints: Specificity for CMV antigens was confirmed in vitro for a few of the CMV-associated chains. The authors enumerated over 150 TCR beta chains as linked to cytomegalovirus. Later genetic work tied a missense DCLRE1C variant to beta-chain V and J trimming. In all likelihood, a cluster of highly shared sequence variants was a sequencing artifact.

As regards this clone: Its antigen is undetermined.

PCR amplification relied on 60 Vbeta primers (plus 13 Jbeta primers). Profiling relied on immunoSEQ multiplex PCR, and the TCRdb table lists in-frame clones only, not all of them. The table has more than 85,000 clones, approximately 86% seen once. V gave up 8 bases and J gave up 0 bases, with 13 bases separating them. The CDR3 consists of 14 residues. The germline CDR1 and CDR2 sequences are SNHLY and FYNNEI. The origin of this receptor is a man aged 35 to 55 in good health and CMV-seronegative. The material sequenced was PBMCs. The V gene is TRBV2, the J gene TRBJ1-1; D not resolved. The CDR3 region has the DNA TGTGCCAGCTTCGATCGGTTCATGAACACTGAAGCTTTCTTT. Protein: CASFDRFMNTEAFF. Full variable domain (rest looked up from reference TRBV2 and TRBJ1-1): EPEVTQTPSHQVTQMGQEVILRCVPISNHLYFYWYRQILGQKVEFLVSFYNNEISEKSEIFDDQFSVERPDGSNFTLKIRSTKLEDSAMYFCASFDRFMNTEAFFGQGTRLTVV.